The clone carrying this T cell receptor (beta chain) was seen at least ten times. Its antigen is currently unknown. Using its own MiXCR run on the 5' RACE reads, TCRdb lists one record per CDR3 protein. The sample records about 140,000 distinct CDR3 sequences, about an eighth being singletons. Germline CDR1 and CDR2: SQVTM and ANQGSEA. J lost 4 bases, V lost 6 bases, and 6 bases had no gene match. The CDR3 totals 13 residues. The data were obtained in a study of CD8 T cells in ankylosing spondylitis. General observations from the study: Significant enrichment of disease-linked clones was reportedly seen in matched ankylosing spondylitis synovial fluid.

The TCR was taken from a female donor with ankylosing spondylitis or in good health (not recorded which). The sample was blood, either unsorted or a sorted T cell fraction (not recorded which). The chain uses TRBV29-1 and TRBJ1-5; 7 bases match TRBD1. DNA for the CDR3: TGCAGCGTGGGCAGGGGGTTGAATCAGCCCCAGCATTTT. Protein product: CSVGRGLNQPQHF.